The entry below gives a single TCR beta chain sequence along with its context. The authors prepared the TCRbeta library with unique molecular identifiers. TCRdb reprocessed the PCR reads with MiXCR, giving one entry per CDR3 protein. This sample has around 600,000 distinct CDR3 sequences, with roughly 17% found just once. V dropped 2 bases and J dropped 3 bases, with 7 bases sitting between them. The germline V gene encodes CDR1 MDHEN and CDR2 SYDVKM. The CDR3 runs to 13 residues. This record comes from a study of T-cell reconstitution after alpha-beta-depleted transplantation in children. This rearrangement joins TRBV28 to TRBJ2-5; D is unresolved. Here the sequenced sample was PBMCs from the stem cell graft donor, taken from the stem cell graft. The source of this sequence is a human donor who donated a stem cell graft to a child with acute myeloid leukemia. The CDR3 sequence is CASSLAFEETQYF. The CDR3 coding sequence is TGTGCCAGCAGTTTAGCTTTCGAAGAGACCCAGTACTTC.